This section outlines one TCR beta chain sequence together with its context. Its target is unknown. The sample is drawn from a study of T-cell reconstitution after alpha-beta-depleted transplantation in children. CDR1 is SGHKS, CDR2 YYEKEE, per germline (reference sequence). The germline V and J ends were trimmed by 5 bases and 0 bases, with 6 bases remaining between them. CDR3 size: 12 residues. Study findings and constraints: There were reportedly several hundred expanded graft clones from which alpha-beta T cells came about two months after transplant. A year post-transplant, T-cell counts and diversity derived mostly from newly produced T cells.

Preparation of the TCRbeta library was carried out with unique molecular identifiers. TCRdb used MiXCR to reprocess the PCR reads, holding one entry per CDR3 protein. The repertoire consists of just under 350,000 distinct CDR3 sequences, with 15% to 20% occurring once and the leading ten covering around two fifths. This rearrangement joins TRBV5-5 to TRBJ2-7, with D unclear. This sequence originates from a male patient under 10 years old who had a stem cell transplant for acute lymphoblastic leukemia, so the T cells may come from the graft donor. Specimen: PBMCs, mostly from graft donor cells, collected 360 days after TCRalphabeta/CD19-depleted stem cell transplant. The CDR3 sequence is CASRFDSYEQYF. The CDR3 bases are TGTGCCAGCAGATTCGACTCCTACGAGCAGTACTTC.